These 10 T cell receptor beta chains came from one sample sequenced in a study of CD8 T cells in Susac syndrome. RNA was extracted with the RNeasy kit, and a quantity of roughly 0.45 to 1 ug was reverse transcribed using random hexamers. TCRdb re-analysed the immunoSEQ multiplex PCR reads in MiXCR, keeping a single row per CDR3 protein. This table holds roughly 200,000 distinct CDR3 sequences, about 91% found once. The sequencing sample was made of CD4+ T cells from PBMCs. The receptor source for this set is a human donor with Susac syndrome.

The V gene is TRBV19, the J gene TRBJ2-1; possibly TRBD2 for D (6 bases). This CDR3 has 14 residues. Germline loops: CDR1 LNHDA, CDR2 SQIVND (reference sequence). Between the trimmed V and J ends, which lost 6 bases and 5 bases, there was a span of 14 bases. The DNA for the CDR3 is TGTGCCAGTAGGAGGCTAGCGAAAGACAATGAGCAGTTCTTC. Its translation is CASRRLAKDNEQFF.

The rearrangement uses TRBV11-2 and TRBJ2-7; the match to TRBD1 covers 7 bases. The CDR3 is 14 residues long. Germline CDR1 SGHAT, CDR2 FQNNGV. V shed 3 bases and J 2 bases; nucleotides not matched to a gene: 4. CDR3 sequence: CASSLLDRAYEQYF. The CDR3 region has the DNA TGTGCCAGCAGCTTGCTCGACAGGGCCTACGAGCAGTACTTC.

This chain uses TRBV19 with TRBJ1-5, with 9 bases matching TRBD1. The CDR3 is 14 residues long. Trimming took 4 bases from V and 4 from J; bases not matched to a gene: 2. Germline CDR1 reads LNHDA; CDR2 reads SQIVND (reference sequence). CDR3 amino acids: CASSKGQGNQPQHF. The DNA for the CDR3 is TGTGCCAGTAGTAAGGGACAGGGAAATCAGCCCCAGCATTTT.

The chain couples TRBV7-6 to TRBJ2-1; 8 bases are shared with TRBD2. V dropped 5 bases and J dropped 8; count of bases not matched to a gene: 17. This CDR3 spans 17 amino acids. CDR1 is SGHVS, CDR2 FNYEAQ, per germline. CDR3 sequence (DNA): TGTGCCAGCAGCGCGGCGGGGTCAGCTAGCGGGTGGGATGAGCAGTTCTTC. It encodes CASSAAGSASGWDEQFF.

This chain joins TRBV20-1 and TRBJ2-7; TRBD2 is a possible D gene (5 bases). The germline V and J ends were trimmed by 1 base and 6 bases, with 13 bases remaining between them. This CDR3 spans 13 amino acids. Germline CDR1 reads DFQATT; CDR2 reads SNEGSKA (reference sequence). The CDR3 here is CSARAGSVGEQYF. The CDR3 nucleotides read TGCAGTGCTAGAGCGGGGTCCGTGGGCGAGCAGTACTTC.

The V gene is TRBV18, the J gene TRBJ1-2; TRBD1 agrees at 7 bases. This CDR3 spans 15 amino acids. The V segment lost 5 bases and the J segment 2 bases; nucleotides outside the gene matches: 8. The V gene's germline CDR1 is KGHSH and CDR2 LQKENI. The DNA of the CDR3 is TGTGCCAGCTCAGACAGGGCGACACTGAACTATGGCTACACCTTC. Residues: CASSDRATLNYGYTF. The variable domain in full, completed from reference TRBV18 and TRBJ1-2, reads NAGVMQNPRHLVRRRGQEARLRCSPMKGHSHVYWYRQLPEEGLKFMVYLQKENIIDESGMPKERFSAEFPKEGPSILRIQQVVRGDSAAYFCASSDRATLNYGYTFGSGTRLTVV.

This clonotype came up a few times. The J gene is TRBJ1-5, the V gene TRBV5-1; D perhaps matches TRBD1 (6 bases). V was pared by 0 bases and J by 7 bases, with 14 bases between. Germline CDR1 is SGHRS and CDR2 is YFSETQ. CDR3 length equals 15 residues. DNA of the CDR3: TGCGCCAGCAGCTTGGAGGGGGGCGACGACCAGCCCCAGCATTTT. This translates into CASSLEGGDDQPQHF.

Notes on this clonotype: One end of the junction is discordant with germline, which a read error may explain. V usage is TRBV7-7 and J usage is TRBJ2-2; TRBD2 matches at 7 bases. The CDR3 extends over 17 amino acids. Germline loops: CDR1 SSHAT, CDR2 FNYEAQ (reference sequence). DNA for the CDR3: TGTGCTAGCAGCTCCTCTCCTGCTAGCGGGAACACCGGGGAGCTGTTTTTT. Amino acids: CASSSSPASGNTGELFF.

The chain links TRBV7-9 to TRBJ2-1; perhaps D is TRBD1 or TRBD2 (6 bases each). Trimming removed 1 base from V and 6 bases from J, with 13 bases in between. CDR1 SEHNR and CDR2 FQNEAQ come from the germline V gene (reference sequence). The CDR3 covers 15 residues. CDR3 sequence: CASSLGRAGVNEQFF. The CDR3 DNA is TGTGCCAGCAGCTTAGGGAGGGCAGGGGTCAATGAGCAGTTCTTC.

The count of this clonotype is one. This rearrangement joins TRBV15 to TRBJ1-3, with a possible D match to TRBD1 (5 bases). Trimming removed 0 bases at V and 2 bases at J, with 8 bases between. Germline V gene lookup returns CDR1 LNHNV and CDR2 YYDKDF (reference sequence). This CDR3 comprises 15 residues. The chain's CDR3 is CATSRDPGTGNTIYF. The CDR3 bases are TGTGCCACCAGCAGAGATCCAGGGACTGGAAACACCATATATTTT.